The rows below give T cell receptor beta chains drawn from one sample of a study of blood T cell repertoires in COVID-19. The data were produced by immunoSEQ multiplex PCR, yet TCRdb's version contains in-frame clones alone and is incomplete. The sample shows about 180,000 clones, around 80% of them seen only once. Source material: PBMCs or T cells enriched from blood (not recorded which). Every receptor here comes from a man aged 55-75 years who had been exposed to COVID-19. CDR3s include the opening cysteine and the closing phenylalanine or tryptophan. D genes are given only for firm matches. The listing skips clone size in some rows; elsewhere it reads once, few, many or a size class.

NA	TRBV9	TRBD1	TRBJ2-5	TGTGCCAGCAGCGAGGGGACAGGGCTGGAGACCCAGTACTTC	CASSEGTGLETQYF
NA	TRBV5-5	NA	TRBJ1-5	TGTGCCAGCAGCTTTGCGGGGGGCAGACCCAGACAGCCCCAGCATTTT	CASSFAGGRPRQPQHF
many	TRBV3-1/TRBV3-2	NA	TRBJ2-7	TGTGCCAGCAGCCAAGAGTGGGCAGGGAAGGGTTACGAGCAGTACTTC	CASSQEWAGKGYEQYF
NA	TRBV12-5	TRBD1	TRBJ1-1	TGTGCTAGTGGTTTAACAGGGGCAACACAAGCTTTCTTT	CASGLTGATQAFF
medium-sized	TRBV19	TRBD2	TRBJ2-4	TGTGCCAGTACAAGGCGGGAGGGAGGGGCCAAAAACATTCAGTACTTC	CASTRREGGAKNIQYF
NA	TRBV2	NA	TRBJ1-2	TGTGCCAGCAGTGCGGCACCGAGGGTCGGCTACACCTTC	CASSAAPRVGYTF
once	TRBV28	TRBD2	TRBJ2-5	TGTGCCAGCAGTTTCCCCGGGACTAGCGGGAGGGCCGTGGAGACCCAGTACTTC	CASSFPGTSGRAVETQYF
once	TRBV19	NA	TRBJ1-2	TGTGCCAGTAGTTCAGGCCAAGCTAACTATGGCTACACCTTC	CASSSGQANYGYTF
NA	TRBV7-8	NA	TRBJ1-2	TGTGCCAGCAGCTTAGCTCAGAATTTTAACTATGGCTACACCTTC	CASSLAQNFNYGYTF
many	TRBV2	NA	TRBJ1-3	TGTGCCAGCAGTGAACTAGGGGGAACTGGAAACACCATATATTTT	CASSELGGTGNTIYF
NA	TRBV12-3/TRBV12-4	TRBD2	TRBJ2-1	TGTGCCAGCAGTTTAGGGGGCGGGGGTGAGCAGTTCTTC	CASSLGGGGEQFF
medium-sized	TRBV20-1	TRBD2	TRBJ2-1	TGCAGTGCTAGTAGGTCTAGCGGGATAATTAATGAGCAGTTCTTC	CSASRSSGIINEQFF
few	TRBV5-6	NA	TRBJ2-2	TGTGCCAGCAGCTTGGCGGTCACCGGGGAGCTGTTTTTT	CASSLAVTGELFF
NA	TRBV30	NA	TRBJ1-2	TGTGCCTGGAGGGGCTCTTATGGCTACACCTTC	CAWRGSYGYTF
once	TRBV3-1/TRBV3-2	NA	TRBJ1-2	TGTGCCAGCAGCCAGACAGGTATCCTTAAGTATGGCTACACCTTC	CASSQTGILKYGYTF
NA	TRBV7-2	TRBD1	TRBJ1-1	TGTGCCAGCAGCTTAAGGGGACAGGGGTCCACTGAAGCTTTCTTT	CASSLRGQGSTEAFF
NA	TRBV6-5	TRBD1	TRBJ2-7	TGTGCCAGCAGTCAGACAGGGAGCTCCTACGAGCAGTACTTC	CASSQTGSSYEQYF
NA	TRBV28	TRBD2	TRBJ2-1	TGTGCCAGCAGTTTGGCGGGAGGGAAAAACAATGAGCAGTTCTTC	CASSLAGGKNNEQFF
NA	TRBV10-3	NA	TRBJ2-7	TGTGCCATCAGTGACGTCTCCTACGAGCAGTACTTC	CAISDVSYEQYF
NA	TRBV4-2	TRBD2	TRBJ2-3	TGTGCCAGCAGCCAGGGACTAGCGGGAGCGTTGGAAACAGATACGCAGTATTTT	CASSQGLAGALETDTQYF
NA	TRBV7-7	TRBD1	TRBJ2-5	TGTGCCAGCACCGACAGGGGGACCCAGTACTTC	CASTDRGTQYF
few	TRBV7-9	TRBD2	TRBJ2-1	TGTGCCAGCAGACTAGCGGGAGTTAATGAGCAGTTCTTC	CASRLAGVNEQFF
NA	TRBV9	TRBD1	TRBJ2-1	TGTGCCAGCAGCGTTTCCCCGGGACAGGGGAATGAGCAGTTCTTC	CASSVSPGQGNEQFF
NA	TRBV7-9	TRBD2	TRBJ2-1	TGTGCCAGCACCCGGACTAGCGGGAGCTCCTACAATGAGCAGTTCTTC	CASTRTSGSSYNEQFF
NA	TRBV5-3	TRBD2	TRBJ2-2	TGTGCCAGAAGCGCGCCCGGGACTAGCTGCGTATTTATGAACACCGGGGAGCTGTTTTTT	CARSAPGTSCVFMNTGELFF
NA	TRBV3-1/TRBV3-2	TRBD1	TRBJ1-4	TGTGCCAGCAGCGGGGACAGGGGAGAACCAACTAATGAAAAACTGTTTTTT	CASSGDRGEPTNEKLFF
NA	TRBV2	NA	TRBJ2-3	TGTGCCAGCTCCCGAGGAGGCGGGAGCACAGATACGCAGTATTTT	CASSRGGGSTDTQYF
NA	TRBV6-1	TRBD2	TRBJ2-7	TGTGCCAGCAGTGATTCTCTAGCGGGATACTCCTACGAGCAGTACTTC	CASSDSLAGYSYEQYF
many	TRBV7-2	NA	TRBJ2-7	TGTGCCAGCAGCTTAGCTGACAGGGACTCAAGGGAGCAGTACTTC	CASSLADRDSREQYF
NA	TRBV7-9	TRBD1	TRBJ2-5	TGTGCCAGCAGCTTAGTGGGACAGCAAGAGACCCAGTACTTC	CASSLVGQQETQYF
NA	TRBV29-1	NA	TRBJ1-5	TGCAGCGTTGAGACCGGGACGGGGGGCGATCAGCCCCAGCATTTT	CSVETGTGGDQPQHF
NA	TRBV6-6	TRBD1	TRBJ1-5	TGTGCCAGCAGCTACAGGGGGGGCGGTCAGCCCCAGCATTTT	CASSYRGGGQPQHF
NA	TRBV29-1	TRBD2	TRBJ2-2	TGCAGCGTTGGGACTAGCGGGGCCAACACCGGGGAGCTGTTTTTT	CSVGTSGANTGELFF
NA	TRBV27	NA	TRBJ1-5	TGTGCCAGCAAGGTCGTCGGTGCGGGCAATCAGCCCCAGCATTTT	CASKVVGAGNQPQHF
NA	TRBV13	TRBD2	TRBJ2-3	TGTGCCAGCAGCTTAGGCGGTCGCGGGAGAGCAGGCACAGATACGCAGTATTTT	CASSLGGRGRAGTDTQYF
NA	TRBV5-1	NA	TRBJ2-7	TGCGCCAGCAGCTTGGTGGTGGGACAACTATACGAGCAGTACTTC	CASSLVVGQLYEQYF
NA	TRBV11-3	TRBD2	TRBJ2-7	TGTGCCAGCAGCTTAGGAGGGACTAGCGCCAACGAGCAGTACTTC	CASSLGGTSANEQYF
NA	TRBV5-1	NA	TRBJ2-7	TGCGCCAGCAGCTTCCAAACAGGCAGTGATAATGACGAGCAGTACTTC	CASSFQTGSDNDEQYF
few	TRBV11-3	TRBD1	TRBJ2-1	TGTGCCAGCAGCCGAGGGACAGGACTATACAATGAGCAGTTCTTC	CASSRGTGLYNEQFF
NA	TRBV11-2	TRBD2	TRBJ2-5	TGTGCCAGCAGCCCGGGACTAGCGGGAGTTTTGGGAGAGACCCAGTACTTC	CASSPGLAGVLGETQYF
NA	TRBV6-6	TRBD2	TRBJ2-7	TGTGCCAGCAGTTACTCGTCTAGCGGGAGGGCCTACGAGCAGTACTTC	CASSYSSSGRAYEQYF
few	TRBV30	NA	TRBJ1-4	TGTGCCTGGAGTCGCCGGGGTGAAAAACTGTTTTTT	CAWSRRGEKLFF
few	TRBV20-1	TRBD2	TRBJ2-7	TGCAGTGCCAGTCGTCCGGGGAGCGGGGTTACCTACGAGCAGTACTTC	CSASRPGSGVTYEQYF
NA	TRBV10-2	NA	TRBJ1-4	TGCGCCAGCAGGCCCGAGGGAGGCACTAATGAAAAACTGTTTTTT	CASRPEGGTNEKLFF
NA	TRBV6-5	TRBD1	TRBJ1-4	TGTGCCAGCAGCCAACAGGGGAGTGAAAAACTGTTTTTT	CASSQQGSEKLFF
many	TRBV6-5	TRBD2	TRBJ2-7	TGTGCCAGCAGTTACTCGAGCGGGGGCCTACAAGAGCAGTACTTC	CASSYSSGGLQEQYF
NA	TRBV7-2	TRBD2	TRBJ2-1	TGTGCCAGCAGCCGGGACTACTACAATGAGCAGTTCTTC	CASSRDYYNEQFF
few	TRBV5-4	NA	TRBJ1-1	TGTGCCAGCAGCTTGTCAGGGGCCGGTGAAGCTTTCTTT	CASSLSGAGEAFF
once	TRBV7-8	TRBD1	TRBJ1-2	TGTGCCAGCAGCTTAGCAATGTTCGGACAGGGGACTATAAACTATGGCTACACCTTC	CASSLAMFGQGTINYGYTF
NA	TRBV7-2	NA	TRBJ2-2	TGTGCCAGCAGCCGGGGCACCGGGGAGCTGTTTTTT	CASSRGTGELFF
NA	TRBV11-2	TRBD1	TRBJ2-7	TGTGCCAGCAGCAGACCGGGACAGGCCGGTGTGCAGTACTTC	CASSRPGQAGVQYF
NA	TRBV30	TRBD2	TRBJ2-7	TGTGCCTGGATGACTAGCGCTCCCTACGAGCAGTACTTC	CAWMTSAPYEQYF
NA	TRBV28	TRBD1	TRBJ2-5	TGTGCCAGCATAGGGACAGGGCAAGAGACCCAGTACTTC	CASIGTGQETQYF
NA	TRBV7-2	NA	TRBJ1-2	TGTGCCAGCAGCTTAGCTGACGGGTATGGCTACACCTTC	CASSLADGYGYTF